The TCR beta chain under discussion was sequenced for a study of T cells after yellow fever vaccination. Findings and limits, study-wide: FACS-sorted repertoires could contain abundant clonotypes contaminating from the bulk population.

This clonotype has just a few counts. Its antigen remains unknown. Trimming took 1 base from V and 0 from J, leaving 6 bases between them. Germline CDR1 is SGHTA and CDR2 is FQGNSA. The CDR3 is made up of 14 amino acids. TCRdb independently ran MiXCR on the 5' RACE reads; one entry per CDR3 protein. The repertoire consists of roughly 520,000 distinct CDR3 sequences, with 21% occurring once and the leading ten covering about a sixth. This clonotype was sampled from a young man who received the YFV17D yellow fever vaccine. J is TRBJ1-1 and V is TRBV7-2; D call uncertain. Specimen: PBMCs, collected about 20 days after the first yellow fever vaccination. In DNA form, the CDR3 reads TGTGCCAGCAGCTTAGAGGTGCTGAACACTGAAGCTTTCTTT. It specifies CASSLEVLNTEAFF.